One sample yielded the 4 T cell receptor beta chains listed below, sequenced in a study of Graves' ophthalmopathy and Graves' hyperthyroidism. From RNA, the CDR3 regions of TCR beta chains were amplified and sequenced. The library came from an HTBI-primed first-round RT-PCR and a second-round multiplex PCR. TCRdb reprocessed the multiplex PCR reads with MiXCR, giving one entry per CDR3 protein. The sample consists of 650,000 to 800,000 distinct CDR3 sequences, 35% to 50% of them appearing once. Sequencing was done on a sample of peripheral blood. These TCRs come from an adult man with Graves' ophthalmopathy.

This clonotype was seen repeatedly, ten times or more. The chain recombines TRBV10-2 with TRBJ2-7, with 7 bases fitting TRBD1. CDR3 length: 13 amino acids. Trimming at V came to 3 bases and at J to 4 bases, leaving 3 bases not matched to a gene. Germline V CDR1 and CDR2: WSHSY, SAAADI. The CDR3 nucleotides read TGCGCCAGCAGTGAACGCAGGGGGTACGAGCAGTACTTC. Protein: CASSERRGYEQYF.

This clonotype came up many times. The chain links TRBV12-3 or TRBV12-4 to TRBJ1-4, with TRBD1 matching over 9 bases. This CDR3 region has 14 residues. V was pared by 6 bases and J by 12 bases, with 11 bases of the junction left unmatched. CDR3 loop: CASRPGTGKRELFF. CDR3 DNA: TGTGCCAGCAGGCCCGGGACAGGGAAACGTGAACTGTTTTTT.

This chain links TRBV20-1 with TRBJ2-7; TRBD1 might be the D (6 bases). V lost 7 bases and J 3 bases, leaving 13 bases between the germline ends. CDR1 is DFQATT, CDR2 SNEGSKA, per germline (reference sequence). The CDR3 is made up of 12 amino acids. The chain's CDR3 is CSVWGRVYEQYF. The CDR3 DNA reads as TGCAGTGTCTGGGGGCGCGTCTACGAGCAGTACTTC.

The chain combines TRBV3-1 with TRBJ1-2; 7 bases are a match to TRBD1. V lost 5 bases, J lost 7 bases, and 7 bases stayed unmatched. Germline CDR1 LGHDT, CDR2 YNNKEL (reference sequence). The CDR3 length is 13 residues. CDR3 loop: CASSIRQGFGYTF. The CDR3 DNA follows: TGTGCCAGCAGCATCCGACAGGGTTTTGGCTACACCTTC.